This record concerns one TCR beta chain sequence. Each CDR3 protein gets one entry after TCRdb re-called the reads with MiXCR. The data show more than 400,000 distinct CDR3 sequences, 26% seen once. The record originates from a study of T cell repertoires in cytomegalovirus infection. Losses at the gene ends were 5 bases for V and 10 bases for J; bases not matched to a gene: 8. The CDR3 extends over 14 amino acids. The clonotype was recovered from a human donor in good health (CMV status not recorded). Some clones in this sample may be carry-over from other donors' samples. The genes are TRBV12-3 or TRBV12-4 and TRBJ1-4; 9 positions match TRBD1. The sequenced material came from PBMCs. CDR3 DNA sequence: TGTGCCAGCAGTCCCTCGGGACAGGGTGGAAAACTGTTTTTT. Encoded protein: CASSPSGQGGKLFF.